The sequence of this T cell receptor (beta chain) was determined in a study of post-analysis software for immune sequencing data. Study at large: Relapsing-remitting, secondary progressive and progressive-relapsing multiple sclerosis were all included among the disease courses. The study's findings and limits: Patients had higher frequencies than controls of roughly 5 TRBV segments, including TRBV5-6, TRBV5-1 and TRBV20-1.

For this clonotype: Its antigen is unidentified.

Germline-derived CDR1 and CDR2 are KGHDR and SFDVKD. This CDR3 is 15 amino acids long. V was shortened by 5 bases and J by 6 bases, with 18 bases between the two germline ends. Built from TCR beta cDNA, the libraries had unique molecular identifiers in them. TCRdb re-called the PCR reads with MiXCR, one entry per CDR3 protein. The sample shows about 540,000 distinct CDR3 sequences, approximately 31% of them seen only once. The V call is TRBV24-1, the J call TRBJ2-5; D not resolved. The sequence was obtained from a girl younger than 18 with multiple sclerosis. Sequencing was performed on blood. The CDR3 coding sequence is TGTGCCACCAGTGGGTCGGGCCCTGCTGGACAGACCCAGTACTTC. It yields the protein CATSGSGPAGQTQYF.